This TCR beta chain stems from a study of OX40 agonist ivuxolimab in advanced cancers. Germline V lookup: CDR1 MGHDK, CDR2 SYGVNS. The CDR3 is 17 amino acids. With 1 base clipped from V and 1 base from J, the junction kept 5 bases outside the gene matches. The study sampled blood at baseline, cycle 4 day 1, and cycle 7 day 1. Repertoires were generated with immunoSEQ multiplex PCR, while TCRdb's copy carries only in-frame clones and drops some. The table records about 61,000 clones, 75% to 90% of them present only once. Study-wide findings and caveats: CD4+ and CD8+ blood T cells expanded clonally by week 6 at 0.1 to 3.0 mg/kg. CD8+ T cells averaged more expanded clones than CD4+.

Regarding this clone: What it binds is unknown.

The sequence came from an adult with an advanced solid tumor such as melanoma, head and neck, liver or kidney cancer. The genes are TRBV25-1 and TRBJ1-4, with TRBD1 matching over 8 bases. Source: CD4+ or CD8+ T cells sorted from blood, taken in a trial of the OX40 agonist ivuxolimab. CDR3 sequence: CASSESGRGRTNEKLFF. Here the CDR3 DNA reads TGTGCCAGCAGTGAATCTGGCAGGGGGCGAACTAATGAAAAACTGTTTTTT.